The TCR beta chain under discussion was sequenced for a study of blood T cell repertoires in COVID-19. Overall study context: Samples came from the United States, Italy and Spain, spanning acute and convalescent COVID-19.

Deletions cut 2 bases from V and 2 bases from J, with 15 bases between. This CDR3 contains 16 residues. Germline V gene lookup returns CDR1 MNHEY and CDR2 SVGEGT. In the original analysis: From reference gene primer amplification, estimates of nucleated cell counts were derived. Assay used: immunoSEQ multiplex PCR; TCRdb lists only in-frame clones, some missing. V, J and clone size derive from that table, while D and trimming were established from the DNA sequence. The sample has approximately 280,000 clones, approximately 84% seen once. The gene calls are TRBV6-2 or TRBV6-3 and TRBJ1-1; a weak D match, TRBD1 (6 bases). Sequencing was carried out using peripheral blood. This sequence was found in a human donor with COVID-19, enrolled during active disease. The donor label of this sample is uncertain. CDR3 sequence (DNA): TGTGCCAGCAGTTACGAGTTGGCCAGGGGCAACACTGAAGCTTTCTTT. Its protein is CASSYELARGNTEAFF.